The 3 T cell receptor beta chains below come from one sample, sequenced in a study of response to subunit inactivated influenza vaccine. TCRdb passed the RT-PCR reads through MiXCR, listing each CDR3 protein once. The profile shows around 490,000 distinct CDR3 sequences, roughly 8.2% of them singletons. The sample was PBMCs from blood, taken about 24 months after vaccination. All receptors derive from a man aged 50-75 years who received an inactivated influenza vaccine.

This clonotype has a count of ten or more. The rearrangement uses TRBV12-3 or TRBV12-4 and TRBJ2-5, with D unclear. With 3 bases removed from V and 4 bases from J, the gap between germline ends came to 9 bases. This CDR3 spans 13 amino acids. The CDR3 spells CASSFLPRETQYF. Here the CDR3 DNA reads TGTGCCAGCAGTTTTTTGCCGAGAGAGACCCAGTACTTC.

A few counts support this clonotype. The chain links TRBV7-2 to TRBJ2-5; 13 positions agree with TRBD2. The J segment lost 0 bases and the V segment lost 3 bases, leaving 4 bases of the junction unmatched. The germline V gene has CDR1 SGHTA and CDR2 FQGNSA. There are 17 residues in the CDR3. The chain's CDR3 is CASSFGLAGVYQETQYF. The CDR3 nucleotides are TGTGCCAGCAGCTTCGGACTAGCGGGGGTGTACCAAGAGACCCAGTACTTC.

This clonotype was seen only a few times. The rearrangement uses TRBV29-1 and TRBJ2-5; D gene ambiguous. Germline V gene lookup returns CDR1 SQVTM and CDR2 ANQGSEA. This CDR3 region has 10 residues. V was shortened by 6 bases and J by 5 bases, with 7 bases between the two germline ends. Here the CDR3 reads CSVQLETQYF. In nucleotides, the CDR3 is TGCAGCGTCCAGCTGGAGACCCAGTACTTC.